The clone carrying this TCR beta chain was seen at least ten times. Its antigen remains unknown. RNA transcripts served as the template for amplifying TCR beta CDR3 regions. The HTBI primer set served for first-round RT-PCR of the TCR CDR3. TCRdb redid the calling of the multiplex PCR reads with MiXCR, one entry per CDR3 protein. The table has fewer than 850,000 distinct CDR3 sequences, approximately 15% seen once; the top ten hold about 16%. The hyperthyroidism was newly diagnosed and had lasted under 2 months; the patients were aged 18 to 65. The germline V gene has CDR1 SGHAT and CDR2 FQNNGV. The J segment lost 0 bases and the V segment lost 5 bases, leaving 3 bases of the junction unmatched. This CDR3 has 14 residues. The sample originates from a study of T cells in Graves' hyperthyroidism and ophthalmopathy. Study observations and caveats: Among clonotypes expanded in thyroid above 0.001, most were also found in blood.

This chain links TRBV11-2 with TRBJ2-5; 7 bases map to TRBD2. Sequenced material: blood. This receptor was obtained from a man aged 45-60 years with Graves' hyperthyroidism. The CDR3, as DNA: TGTGCCAGCAGCCACGGGACTAACCAAGAGACCCAGTACTTC. The encoded protein is CASSHGTNQETQYF.